The clone carrying this TCR beta chain was counted ten times or more. Its target is not known. The time point is: longitudinal time-point 1 (baseline). With 10-nucleotide random UMIs included, cDNA was synthesized by 5'RACE. Using its own MiXCR run on the 5' RACE reads, TCRdb lists one record per CDR3 protein. The sample has roughly 75,000 distinct CDR3 sequences; roughly an eighth are singletons. The CDR3 loop spans 17 amino acids. V was clipped by 0 bases and J by 3 bases; unmatched bases: 8. Germline loops: CDR1 SGHRS, CDR2 YFSETQ. The source of the sample is a study of neurological immune-mediated disorders. Study-wide results and caveats: HTLV-1-associated myelopathy had the most TCR clonal expansion, and multiple sclerosis had the least, less than healthy controls. Among expanded clones, no CDR3 amino acid sequences were shared across subjects, a pattern suggesting private repertoires in all groups.

The sample comprised PBMCs. V and J are TRBV5-1 and TRBJ2-7, with 11 positions matching TRBD2. This receptor was identified in a female donor with HTLV-1-associated myelopathy (HAM/TSP). CDR3 loop: CASSLGSSGGAYYEQYF. CDR3 nucleotide sequence: TGCGCCAGCAGCTTGGGGAGTAGCGGGGGGGCGTACTACGAGCAGTACTTC.